This T cell receptor (beta chain) was recovered during a study of shared T cell receptors in the human thymus. Clones were sequenced by immunoSEQ multiplex PCR, and TCRdb holds only the in-frame ones, with some missing. The sample lists 500,000 to 850,000 clones; over 75% were seen once. This CDR3 contains 13 residues. V lost 5 bases and J lost 10; bases outside the gene matches: 8. CDR1 is MNHEY and CDR2 is SMNVEV in the germline V gene (reference sequence). The data also belong to a second study, concerning human thymus T cells. That source adds: Surgeons resected thymus tissue during corrective heart surgery. Thymic and blood repertoires appeared to show biased V and J gene usage.

The chain has TRBV27 and TRBJ2-1, with TRBD2 matching over 7 bases. This sequence was found in a boy less than two years old with a congenital heart defect. The sequencing sample was made of thymocytes. The CDR3 DNA is TGTGCCAGCAGTCCAAAGGCGGGGGAGGAGCAGTTCTTC. Protein: CASSPKAGEEQFF.